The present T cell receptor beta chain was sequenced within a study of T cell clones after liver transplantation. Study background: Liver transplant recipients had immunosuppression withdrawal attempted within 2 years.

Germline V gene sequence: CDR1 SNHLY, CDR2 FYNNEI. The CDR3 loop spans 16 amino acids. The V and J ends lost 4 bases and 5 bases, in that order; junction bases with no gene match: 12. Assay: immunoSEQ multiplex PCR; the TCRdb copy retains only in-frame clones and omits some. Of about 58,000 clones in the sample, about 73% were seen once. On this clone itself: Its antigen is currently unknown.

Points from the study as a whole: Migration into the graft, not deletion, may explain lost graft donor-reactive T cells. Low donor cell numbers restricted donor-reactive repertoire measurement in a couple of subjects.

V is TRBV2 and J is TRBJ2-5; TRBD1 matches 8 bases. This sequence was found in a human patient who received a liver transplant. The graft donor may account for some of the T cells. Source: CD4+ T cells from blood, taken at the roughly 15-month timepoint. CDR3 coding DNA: TGTGCCAGCAGTGCGGGGTCCAGGGGGCTGCGGGAGACCCAGTACTTC. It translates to CASSAGSRGLRETQYF.